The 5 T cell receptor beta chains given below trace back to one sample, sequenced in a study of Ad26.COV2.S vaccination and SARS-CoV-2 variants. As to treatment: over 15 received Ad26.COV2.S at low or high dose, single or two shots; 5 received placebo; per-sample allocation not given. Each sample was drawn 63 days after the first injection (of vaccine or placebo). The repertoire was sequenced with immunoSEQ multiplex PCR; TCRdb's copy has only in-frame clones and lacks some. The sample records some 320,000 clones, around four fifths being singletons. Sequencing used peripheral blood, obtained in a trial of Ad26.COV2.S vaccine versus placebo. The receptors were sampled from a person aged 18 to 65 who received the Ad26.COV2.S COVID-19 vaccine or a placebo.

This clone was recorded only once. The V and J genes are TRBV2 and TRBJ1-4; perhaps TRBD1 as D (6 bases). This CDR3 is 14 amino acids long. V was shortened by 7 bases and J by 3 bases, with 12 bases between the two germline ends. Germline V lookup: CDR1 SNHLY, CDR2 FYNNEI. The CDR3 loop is CASMRGPPNEKLFF. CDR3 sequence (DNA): TGTGCCAGCATGCGGGGGCCCCCTAATGAAAAACTGTTTTTT.

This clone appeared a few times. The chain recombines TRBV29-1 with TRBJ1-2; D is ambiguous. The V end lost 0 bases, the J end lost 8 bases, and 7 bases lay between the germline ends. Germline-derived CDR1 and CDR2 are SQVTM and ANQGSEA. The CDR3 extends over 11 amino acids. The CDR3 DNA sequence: TGCAGCGTTGAAGAAGGGAACGGCTACACCTTC. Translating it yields CSVEEGNGYTF.

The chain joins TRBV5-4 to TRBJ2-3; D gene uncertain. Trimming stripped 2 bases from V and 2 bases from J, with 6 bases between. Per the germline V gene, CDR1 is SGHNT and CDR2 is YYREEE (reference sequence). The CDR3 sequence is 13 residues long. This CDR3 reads CASSLYNTDTQYF. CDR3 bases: TGTGCCAGCAGCTTATATAACACAGATACGCAGTATTTT.

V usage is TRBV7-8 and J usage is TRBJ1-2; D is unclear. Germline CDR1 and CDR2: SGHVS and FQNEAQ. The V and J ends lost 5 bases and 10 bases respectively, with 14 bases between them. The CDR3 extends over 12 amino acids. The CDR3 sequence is CASSQSGADYTF. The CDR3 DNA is TGTGCCAGCAGCCAAAGCGGCGCAGACTACACCTTC.

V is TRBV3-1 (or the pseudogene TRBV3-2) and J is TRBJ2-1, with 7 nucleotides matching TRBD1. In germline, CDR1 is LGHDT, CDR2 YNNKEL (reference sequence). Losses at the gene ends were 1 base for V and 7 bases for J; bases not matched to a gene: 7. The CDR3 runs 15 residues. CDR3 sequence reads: CASSQVRQGFNEQFF. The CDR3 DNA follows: TGTGCCAGCAGCCAAGTGAGACAGGGCTTTAATGAGCAGTTCTTC.